These 22 T cell receptor beta chains were all obtained from the same sample, sequenced in a study of CD8 T cells in Susac syndrome. Roughly 0.45 to 1 ug RNA was reverse transcribed with random hexamers. Using its own MiXCR run on the immunoSEQ multiplex PCR reads, TCRdb lists one record per CDR3 protein. This sample has about 210,000 distinct CDR3 sequences, with around 96% found just once. Sequencing was performed on CD4+ T cells from PBMCs. The receptors derive from a human donor with multiple sclerosis.

The chain has TRBV12-3 or TRBV12-4 and TRBJ1-2; weak D call: TRBD1 (5 bases). This CDR3 region has 12 residues. V was pared by 5 bases and J by 5 bases, with 9 bases between. The CDR3, as DNA: TGTGCCAGCAGTCCGACAGAGTATGGCTACACCTTC. Translated: CASSPTEYGYTF.

J is TRBJ2-7 and V is TRBV5-1; D possibly corresponds to TRBD2 (6 bases). Germline CDR1 is SGHRS and CDR2 is YFSETQ. CDR3 length: 14 amino acids. The V end lost 3 bases, the J end lost 5 bases, and 15 bases lay between the germline ends. CDR3 loop: CASSSLLGGNEQYF. CDR3 DNA: TGCGCCAGCAGCTCCCTTCTCGGGGGAAACGAGCAGTACTTC. Combining the CDR3 with reference TRBV5-1 and TRBJ2-7 gives the whole variable domain KAGVTQTPRYLIKTRGQQVTLSCSPISGHRSVSWYQQTPGQGLQFLFEYFSETQRNKGNFPGRFSGRQFSNSRSEMNVSTLELGDSALYLCASSSLLGGNEQYFGPGTRLTVT.

V usage is TRBV9 and J usage is TRBJ2-2; TRBD1 might be the D (6 bases). V shed 4 bases and J shed 5 bases, with 12 bases lying between them. Looked up from germline, CDR1 is SGDLS and CDR2 is YYNGEE. This CDR3 comprises 14 residues. CDR3 region: CASSPQRGTGELFF. CDR3 DNA sequence: TGTGCCAGCAGCCCACAAAGGGGGACCGGGGAGCTGTTTTTT. Full variable domain (outside the CDR3, taken from reference TRBV9 and TRBJ2-2): DSGVTQTPKHLITATGQRVTLRCSPRSGDLSVYWYQQSLDQGLQFLIQYYNGEERAKGNILERFSAQQFPDLHSELNLSSLELGDSALYFCASSPQRGTGELFFGEGSRLTVL.

The rearrangement uses TRBV30 and TRBJ1-5; the D gene is possibly TRBD1 (5 bases). The CDR3 has 13 amino acids. V lost 1 base and J lost 3, with 7 bases in between. Germline lookup yields CDR1 GTSNPN and CDR2 SVGIG (reference sequence). CDR3 protein: CAWSAGSNQPQHF. CDR3 coding DNA: TGTGCCTGGAGTGCAGGGTCCAATCAGCCCCAGCATTTT.

This clonotype was counted only a few times. The chain combines TRBV14 with TRBJ2-5; D tentatively reads TRBD1 or TRBD2 (6 bases each). Looked up from germline, CDR1 is SGHDN and CDR2 is FVKESK. The CDR3 is 13 residues long. V was trimmed by 6 bases and J by 2 bases, leaving 10 bases between them. CDR3 sequence (DNA): TGTGCCAGCAGTCGGGGGCTTCAAGAGACCCAGTACTTC. It is translated as CASSRGLQETQYF.

The gene calls are TRBV12-3 or TRBV12-4 and TRBJ1-1; the D gene is possibly TRBD1 (5 bases). Trimming left V 5 bases short and J 4 bases short, with 14 bases between. There are 14 residues in the CDR3. The CDR3 coding sequence is TGTGCCAGCAGTGCCGCCGCGGGGCCCACTGAAGCTTTCTTT. As protein: CASSAAAGPTEAFF.

The V gene is TRBV27, the J gene TRBJ2-7, with D hard to call. Trimming removed 3 bases at V and 7 bases at J, with 16 bases between. CDR1 is MNHEY and CDR2 is SMNVEV in the germline V gene (reference sequence). The CDR3 totals 14 residues. The CDR3 sequence is CASSFTWTSPEQYF. The CDR3 bases are TGTGCCAGCAGTTTTACTTGGACGAGTCCGGAGCAGTACTTC.

This rearrangement joins TRBV4-1 to TRBJ2-1; TRBD2 matches at 12 bases. This CDR3 has 18 residues. Germline V gives CDR1 MGHRA, CDR2 YSYEKL. The ends lost 1 base at V and 9 bases at J; junction bases unmatched: 13. CDR3 nucleotides: TGCGCCAGCAGCCAAGGCGCATTCAGCCTAGCGGGGGGGATTGAGCAGTTCTTC. It specifies CASSQGAFSLAGGIEQFF.

The rearrangement uses TRBV5-4 and TRBJ2-7; TRBD2 aligns across 11 bases. The trim removed 4 bases at V and 0 bases at J, leaving 6 bases unmatched. This CDR3 has 16 amino acids. Germline CDR1 is SGHNT and CDR2 is YYREEE (reference sequence). CDR3 protein: CASSETSGAYSYEQYF. The CDR3 bases are TGTGCCAGCAGCGAGACTAGCGGGGCCTACTCCTACGAGCAGTACTTC.

This clonotype has only one observation. V and J are TRBV4-1 and TRBJ1-2, with TRBD1 as a possible D gene (5 bases). The CDR3 has 13 amino acids. Germline loops: CDR1 MGHRA, CDR2 YSYEKL. V shed 5 bases and J shed 8 bases, with 15 bases lying between them. DNA for the CDR3: TGCGCCAGCAGCTCCTACAACCGGGACGGCTACACCTTC. Translated: CASSSYNRDGYTF.

V gene TRBV24-1 combines with J gene TRBJ2-4, with 13 bases identical to TRBD2. After removal of 7 bases from V and 3 bases from J, the junction contained 2 bases not matched to a gene. The V gene's germline CDR1 is KGHDR and CDR2 SFDVKD. The length of the CDR3 is 15 residues. CDR3 DNA sequence: TGTGCCACCAGGGGACTAGCGGGGAACAAAAACATTCAGTACTTC. Protein: CATRGLAGNKNIQYF.

The genes are TRBV3-1 and TRBJ2-3; tentatively, D is TRBD1 (5 bases). The ends were cut back, 3 bases at V and 0 bases at J, with 10 bases in the middle. This CDR3 contains 15 residues. From germline, CDR1 is LGHDT and CDR2 YNNKEL (reference sequence). The CDR3 sequence: CASSQVTGSTDTQYF. CDR3 DNA sequence: TGTGCCAGCAGCCAGGTTACAGGTAGCACAGATACGCAGTATTTT.

The chain has TRBV19 and TRBJ2-2; TRBD1 matches at 9 bases. The CDR3 spans 16 residues. Trimming cost V 7 bases and J 3 bases; bases outside gene matches: 9. The V gene's germline CDR1 is LNHDA and CDR2 SQIVND (reference sequence). CDR3 in DNA: TGTGCCAGTATCCCCCGGGACAGGGTTTACACCGGGGAGCTGTTTTTT. Its protein is CASIPRDRVYTGELFF.

This chain connects TRBV3-1 to TRBJ1-2; the D gene is possibly TRBD1 (5 bases). Trimming took off 3 bases at V and 4 bases at J, with 9 bases between the two ends. This CDR3 is built from 13 residues. Germline assignment: CDR1 LGHDT and CDR2 YNNKEL (reference sequence). CDR3 sequence: CASSQGLLYGYTF. DNA for the CDR3: TGTGCCAGCAGCCAGGGACTGCTCTATGGCTACACCTTC. Drawing the rest from reference TRBV3-1 and TRBJ1-2, the complete variable domain is DTAVSQTPKYLVTQMGNDKSIKCEQNLGHDTMYWYKQDSKKFLKIMFSYNNKELIINETVPNRFSPKSPDKAHLNLHINSLELGDSAVYFCASSQGLLYGYTFGSGTRLTVV.

This chain links TRBV3-1 with TRBJ1-5, with D perhaps matching TRBD1 (6 bases). There are 13 residues in the CDR3. Per germline, CDR1 LGHDT and CDR2 YNNKEL (reference sequence). With 4 bases removed from V and 9 bases from J, the gap between germline ends came to 13 bases. CDR3 DNA sequence: TGTGCCAGCAGCCCCCTCACAGGGAGGCCCCAGCATTTT. Translating gives CASSPLTGRPQHF.

The rearrangement links TRBV3-1 to TRBJ1-2; the D gene is possibly TRBD1 (5 bases). The CDR3 loop spans 15 amino acids. Per germline, CDR1 LGHDT and CDR2 YNNKEL (reference sequence). V lost 1 base and J lost 2, with 11 bases in between. The CDR3 sequence: CASSQVSAGNYGYTF. DNA for the CDR3: TGTGCCAGCAGCCAAGTGTCGGCAGGGAACTATGGCTACACCTTC.

The rearrangement uses TRBV24-1 and TRBJ2-1, with D hard to call. Trimming removed 3 bases at V and 3 bases at J, with 14 bases between. The CDR3 has 16 residues. Per germline, CDR1 KGHDR and CDR2 SFDVKD. The CDR3 loop reads CATSDRASRNYNEQFF. As DNA, the CDR3 is TGTGCCACCAGTGATCGGGCATCCCGTAACTACAATGAGCAGTTCTTC.

V usage is TRBV4-2 and J usage is TRBJ1-1, with TRBD1 as a possible D gene (5 bases). This CDR3 has 16 amino acids. Germline assignment: CDR1 LGHNA and CDR2 YNFKEQ. Between the trimmed V and J ends, which lost 4 bases and 7 bases, there was a span of 22 bases. Written as DNA, the CDR3 is TGTGCCAGCAGCCGGACCTTCGTAGACAGAGGCGGTGAAGCTTTCTTT. Translation gives CASSRTFVDRGGEAFF.

The genes are TRBV3-1 and TRBJ2-1, with 8 bases matching TRBD2. The ends lost 2 bases at V and 6 bases at J; junction bases unmatched: 9. Per germline, CDR1 LGHDT and CDR2 YNNKEL (reference sequence). The CDR3 is 16 amino acids. The CDR3 sequence: CASSQLHSGTRNEQFF. CDR3 in DNA: TGTGCCAGCAGCCAACTACATAGCGGGACACGCAATGAGCAGTTCTTC.

The chain has TRBV3-1 and TRBJ1-1; D remains unclear. This CDR3 is 15 amino acids long. CDR1 is LGHDT and CDR2 is YNNKEL in the germline V gene (reference sequence). Trimming cost V 4 bases and J 2 bases, with 14 bases left between them. CDR3 nucleotide sequence: TGTGCCAGCAGCCCTCTAACTTGGACCAACACTGAAGCTTTCTTT. Protein: CASSPLTWTNTEAFF.

This chain links TRBV12-5 with TRBJ2-5; D unclear. V dropped 9 bases and J dropped 3 bases, with 11 bases sitting between them. Germline-derived CDR1 and CDR2 are LGHNT and FRNRAP. The CDR3 loop spans 12 amino acids. The CDR3 DNA sequence: TGTGCTAGATTGTCTAAGGAAGAGACCCAGTACTTC. It is translated as CARLSKEETQYF.

V usage is TRBV6-5 and J usage is TRBJ2-3, with D unresolved. The V and J ends lost 2 bases and 5 bases respectively, with 11 bases between them. Looked up from germline, CDR1 is MNHEY and CDR2 is SVGAGI. CDR3 length: 14 residues. The CDR3 coding sequence is TGTGCCAGCAGTTACACCCGACTTGTAGATACGCAGTATTTT. Residues: CASSYTRLVDTQYF.